The source of this T cell receptor (beta chain) is a study of blood T cells in healthy people across ages. A second PCR, run for about 6 to 11 cycles, used a sample-barcoded 5' primer plus a J-beta primer mix. Carrying 12 random nucleotides, a template-switch adaptor labeled each individual cDNA molecule. MiXCR, run by TCRdb on the 5' RACE reads, gives a single entry per CDR3 protein. This sample has about 1.8 million distinct CDR3 sequences, with 49% found just once. The individuals who served as donors were healthy Caucasians living in Russia, aged about 6 to 95. In each sample, at least 6 million PBMCs were isolated. The amount of total RNA extracted per sample was at least 5.5 micrograms. Source material: blood. The origin of this receptor is a woman aged 40 to 50 in good health.

The CDR3 DNA follows: TGCGCCAGCAGCTTGGCCGGGACAGGGTCCAAGCAGTACTTC. Translated, it gives CASSLAGTGSKQYF. The V call is TRBV5-1, the J call TRBJ2-5, with TRBD1 matching 9 bases. In germline, CDR1 is SGHRS, CDR2 YFSETQ. There are 14 residues in the CDR3. V lost 0 bases to trimming and J lost 11 bases; unmatched junction nucleotides: 8.